The 5 T cell receptor beta chains reported below all come from one sample, sequenced in a study of cytomegalovirus exposure and HLA in healthy donors. Researchers ran the PCR with 60 Vbeta and 13 Jbeta primers. TCRdb's table, derived via immunoSEQ multiplex PCR, lists solely in-frame clones and lacks some. This sample has about 160,000 clones, with about three quarters found just once. Sequenced material: PBMCs. The receptors here all came from a female donor in good health and CMV-seronegative.

The V gene is TRBV11-1, the J gene TRBJ2-3, with unresolved D. V was shortened by 6 bases and J by 2 bases, with 12 bases between the two germline ends. This CDR3 has 14 amino acids. Looked up from germline, CDR1 is SGHAT and CDR2 is FQDESV (reference sequence). The CDR3: CASRPPRHTDTQYF. CDR3 nucleotides: TGTGCCAGCAGACCGCCCAGACACACAGATACGCAGTATTTT.

The J gene is TRBJ2-7, the V gene TRBV30; TRBD1 might be the D (6 bases). Germline V lookup: CDR1 GTSNPN, CDR2 SVGIG (reference sequence). CDR3 length equals 13 residues. The V and J ends lost 6 bases and 5 bases respectively, with 17 bases between them. CDR3 amino acids: CACQGGGGNEQYF. In DNA, the CDR3 is TGTGCCTGTCAAGGGGGTGGGGGCAACGAGCAGTACTTC. Based on the CDR3 plus reference TRBV30 and TRBJ2-7, the full variable domain is SQTIHQWPATLVQPVGSPLSLECTVEGTSNPNLYWYRQAAGRGLQLLFYSVGIGQISSEVPQNLSASRPQDRQFILSSKKLLLSDSGFYLCACQGGGGNEQYFGPGTRLTVT.

This clone appeared a few times. The chain couples TRBV30 to TRBJ2-7; perhaps TRBD2 as D (5 bases). Germline V CDR1 and CDR2: GTSNPN, SVGIG (reference sequence). V was clipped by 5 bases and J by 5 bases, with 10 bases between them. This CDR3 comprises 11 residues. CDR3 sequence reads: CAWARADEQYF. CDR3 coding DNA: TGTGCCTGGGCCCGAGCGGACGAGCAGTACTTC. Full variable domain (missing parts from reference TRBV30 and TRBJ2-7): SQTIHQWPATLVQPVGSPLSLECTVEGTSNPNLYWYRQAAGRGLQLLFYSVGIGQISSEVPQNLSASRPQDRQFILSSKKLLLSDSGFYLCAWARADEQYFGPGTRLTVT.

The rearrangement links TRBV5-1 to TRBJ2-7; 7 bases match TRBD2. In germline, CDR1 is SGHRS, CDR2 YFSETQ. This CDR3 region has 14 residues. V shed 2 bases, J shed 2 bases, and the junction held 4 bases outside the gene matches. The CDR3, as DNA: TGCGCCAGCAGCTTCCAGGGAGGGACCTACGAGCAGTACTTC. Protein: CASSFQGGTYEQYF.

The chain employs TRBV27 and TRBJ1-2; possibly TRBD1 for D (6 bases). The CDR3 sequence is 17 residues long. Germline lookup yields CDR1 MNHEY and CDR2 SMNVEV (reference sequence). Trimming stripped 0 bases from V and 4 bases from J, with 18 bases between. CDR3 in DNA: TGTGCCAGCAGTTTATCCCAGGGAGCAGGGGTCAGCTATGGCTACACCTTC. Translation gives CASSLSQGAGVSYGYTF.